This TCR beta chain was retrieved from a study of cytomegalovirus exposure and HLA in healthy donors. Germline lookup yields CDR1 SEHNR and CDR2 FQNEAQ (reference sequence). With V trimmed by 1 base and J by 4 bases, 1 base remained unmatched. The CDR3 has 13 residues. Primers included in the PCR were 60 Vbeta and 13 Jbeta primers. The assay was immunoSEQ multiplex PCR, and TCRdb's table has in-frame clones only and misses some. The repertoire includes 85,000 to 130,000 clones, around 73% of them detected once, and under 2% sits in the top ten. This clone was counted only a few times. The source material was PBMCs. The chain has TRBV7-9 and TRBJ2-7; TRBD1 matches at 7 bases. This sequence was found in a woman in her thirties or forties in good health and CMV-seronegative. The CDR3 here is CASSLDRGYEQYF. CDR3 DNA: TGTGCCAGCAGCTTAGACAGGGGTTACGAGCAGTACTTC. Combining the CDR3 with reference TRBV7-9 and TRBJ2-7 gives the whole variable domain DTGVSQNPRHKITKRGQNVTFRCDPISEHNRLYWYRQTLGQGPEFLTYFQNEAQLEKSRLLSDRFSAERPKGSFSTLEIQRTEQGDSAMYLCASSLDRGYEQYFGPGTRLTVT.